This TCR beta chain emerged from a study of T cells in Graves' hyperthyroidism and ophthalmopathy. Study-wide points: For ophthalmopathy, model prediction preceded onset by a median around six months.

The ends were cut back, 2 bases at V and 1 base at J, with 11 bases in the middle. The CDR3 extends over 15 amino acids. Germline V gene sequence: CDR1 MDHEN, CDR2 SYDVKM. RNA transcripts were the template for amplifying TCR beta CDR3 regions. In the first-round RT-PCR of the TCR CDR3, the HTBI primer set was used. TCRdb reprocessed the multiplex PCR reads via MiXCR and lists one record per CDR3 protein. Of approximately 590,000 distinct CDR3 sequences listed, about 15% are singletons. A patient was excluded if there was uncontrolled infection, other autoimmune disease, pregnancy or lactation. Diagnoses were established using clinical symptoms, serum thyroxine and TRAb, thyroid ultrasound and orbital computed tomography. This clonotype was recorded at least ten times. No antigen is known for it.

This chain joins TRBV28 and TRBJ2-5; tentatively, D is TRBD1 or TRBD2 (5 bases each). The source of this sequence is a woman aged 25 to 45 with Graves' hyperthyroidism. Sequenced input: blood. The CDR3 here is CASSLLGPIQETQYF. The CDR3 DNA is TGTGCCAGCAGTTTACTGGGACCCATCCAAGAGACCCAGTACTTC.